This T cell receptor (beta chain) was observed in a study of patients and donors after allogeneic stem cell transplantation. V dropped 6 bases and J dropped 0 bases, with 0 bases sitting between them. The CDR3 covers 11 residues. TCRdb re-analysed the RT-PCR reads in MiXCR, keeping a single row per CDR3 protein. The table includes about 28,000 distinct CDR3 sequences, approximately 6.2% detected once. The sample holds many counts of this clonotype. The receptor comes from a human donor who was either an allogeneic HSCT recipient or a stem cell or donor lymphocyte infusion donor (not recorded which). It is not recorded whose cells these are; they may come from a transplant donor. What was sequenced was blood, either unsorted or a sorted T cell fraction (not recorded which). The chain links TRBV12-3 or TRBV12-4 to TRBJ2-1; D is unresolved. The CDR3 spells CASSSYNEQFF. The CDR3 DNA is TGTGCCAGCAGCTCCTACAATGAGCAGTTCTTC.